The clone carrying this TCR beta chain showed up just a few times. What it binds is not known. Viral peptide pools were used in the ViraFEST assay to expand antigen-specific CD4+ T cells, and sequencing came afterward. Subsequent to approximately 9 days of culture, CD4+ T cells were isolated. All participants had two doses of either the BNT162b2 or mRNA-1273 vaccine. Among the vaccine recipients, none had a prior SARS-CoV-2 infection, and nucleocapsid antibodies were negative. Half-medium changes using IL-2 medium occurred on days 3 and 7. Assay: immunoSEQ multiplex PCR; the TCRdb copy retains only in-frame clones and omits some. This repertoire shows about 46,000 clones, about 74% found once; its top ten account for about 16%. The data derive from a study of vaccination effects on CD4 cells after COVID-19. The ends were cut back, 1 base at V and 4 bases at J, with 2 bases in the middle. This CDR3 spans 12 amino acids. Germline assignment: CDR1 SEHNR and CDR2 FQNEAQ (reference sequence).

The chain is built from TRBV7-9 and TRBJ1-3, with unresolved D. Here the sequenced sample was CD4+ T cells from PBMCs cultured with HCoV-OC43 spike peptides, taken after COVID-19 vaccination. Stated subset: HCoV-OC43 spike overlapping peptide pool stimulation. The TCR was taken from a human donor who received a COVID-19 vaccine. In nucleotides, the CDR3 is TGTGCCAGCAGCTTAGGGGGAAACACCATATATTTT. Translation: CASSLGGNTIYF.